The 9 T cell receptor beta chains below all came from one sample that was sequenced in a study of blood T cell repertoires in COVID-19. TCRdb's copy holds only in-frame clones and misses some; the assay was immunoSEQ multiplex PCR. Of about 300,000 clones in the sample, around 92% were seen once. The sample comprised peripheral blood. The origin of the receptors is a young woman with COVID-19, enrolled during active disease.

This clone was detected only once. The chain carries TRBV6-6 and TRBJ1-2; D gene ambiguous. Germline V gene data show CDR1 as MNHNY and CDR2 as SVGAGI (reference sequence). Trimming took off 5 bases at V and 6 bases at J, with 13 bases between the two ends. The CDR3 is 13 amino acids. The CDR3 here is CASSPGILDGYTF. DNA of the CDR3: TGTGCCAGCAGTCCCGGGATCTTGGATGGCTACACCTTC.

V and J are TRBV27 and TRBJ1-6; D gene unclear. The V end was cut by 10 bases, the J end by 6 bases, with 13 bases between. Germline V lookup: CDR1 MNHEY, CDR2 SMNVEV (reference sequence). The CDR3 spans 13 residues. The CDR3 DNA reads TGTGCCACTACCGGACTTCTTAATTCACCCCTCCACTTT. It specifies CATTGLLNSPLHF.

The sample holds one count of this clone. V and J are TRBV6-2 or TRBV6-3 and TRBJ1-6; TRBD1 is a possible D gene (5 bases). The CDR3 consists of 15 residues. Germline V gives CDR1 MNHEY, CDR2 SVGEGT. The V end lost 6 bases, the J end lost 11 bases, and 20 bases lay between the germline ends. CDR3 residues: CASSRDRSLDPPLHF. The CDR3 DNA reads TGTGCCAGCAGCCGCGACAGATCCCTGGATCCACCCCTCCACTTT.

CDR3 in DNA: TGTGCCAGCTCACCAAGGACTAGCGGGGCCAATGAGCAGTTCTTC. Its protein product is CASSPRTSGANEQFF. The chain carries TRBV18 and TRBJ2-1, with 12 positions matching TRBD2. The length of the CDR3 is 15 residues. Per germline, CDR1 KGHSH and CDR2 LQKENI. The ends lost 2 bases at V and 6 bases at J; junction bases unmatched: 2.

The chain recombines TRBV11-3 with TRBJ2-3; D may be TRBD1 (6 bases). The CDR3 covers 16 residues. Germline CDR1 SGHNT, CDR2 YENEEA. The V and J ends lost 5 bases and 1 base respectively, with 16 bases between them. This CDR3 reads CASSLGAHRGTDTQYF. The CDR3, as DNA: TGTGCCAGCAGCCTCGGCGCGCACAGGGGCACAGATACGCAGTATTTT. The full variable domain, completed using reference TRBV11-3 and TRBJ2-3, is EAGVVQSPRYKIIEKKQPVAFWCNPISGHNTLYWYLQNLGQGPELLIRYENEEAVDDSQLPKDRFSAERLKGVDSTLKIQPAELGDSAVYLCASSLGAHRGTDTQYFGPGTRLTVL.

This clone has only a few counts. V is TRBV14 and J is TRBJ2-1, with 14 bases aligning to TRBD2. This CDR3 has 21 amino acids. With 4 bases clipped from V and 6 bases from J, the junction kept 20 bases outside the gene matches. Per the germline V gene, CDR1 is SGHDN and CDR2 is FVKESK. CDR3 loop: CASSPRPGLAGGQTKGNEQFF. The CDR3 nucleotides read TGTGCCAGCAGCCCCAGGCCCGGACTAGCGGGGGGCCAAACTAAAGGCAATGAGCAGTTCTTC.

J is TRBJ2-5 and V is TRBV15; TRBD2 matches 7 bases. There are 14 residues in the CDR3. Germline V CDR1 and CDR2: LNHNV, YYDKDF (reference sequence). V trimming: 0 bases; J trimming: 5 bases; junction bases outside the gene matches: 3. The chain's CDR3 is CATSRDNGGETQYF. Here the CDR3 DNA reads TGTGCCACCAGCAGAGATAACGGGGGGGAGACCCAGTACTTC.

The chain links TRBV6-2 or TRBV6-3 to TRBJ1-1; no clear D. The CDR3 extends over 12 amino acids. Germline CDR1 and CDR2: MNHEY and SVGEGT. V lost 5 bases, J lost 5 bases, and 9 bases lay in between. The CDR3 DNA follows: TGTGCCAGCAGTGAGGTTGGAACTGAAGCTTTCTTT. It codes for CASSEVGTEAFF.

The V gene is TRBV5-1, the J gene TRBJ2-7; TRBD1 matches at 10 bases. The CDR3 contains 16 residues. The germline V gene encodes CDR1 SGHRS and CDR2 YFSETQ. The ends lost 6 bases at V and 3 bases at J; junction bases unmatched: 12. CDR3 region: CASIGTGDREYYEQYF. The CDR3 DNA reads TGCGCCAGCATCGGGACAGGGGACAGGGAGTACTACGAGCAGTACTTC.